This T cell receptor beta chain was retrieved from a study of cytomegalovirus exposure and HLA in healthy donors. This clone was counted a single time. Its target is unknown. V lost 5 bases to trimming and J lost 8 bases, with 21 bases between them. Germline values: CDR1 MDHEN, CDR2 SYDVKM. The CDR3 is made up of 15 amino acids. Study results and caveats: Per a prior analysis, the majority of TCR beta V segments were productive roughly 87% or roughly 30% of the time. Several of the most significant clusters were apparently associated with common viral pathogens in a later analysis.

Primers: 60 Vbeta forward and 13 Jbeta reverse. TCRdb keeps only in-frame clones here, not all; method: immunoSEQ multiplex PCR. The table includes roughly 150,000 clones, roughly 84% detected once. This receptor was identified in a boy aged 2 to 9 in good health and CMV-seronegative. The material sequenced was PBMCs. This chain joins TRBV28 and TRBJ1-2; D perhaps matches TRBD1 (5 bases). The DNA for the CDR3 is TGTGCCAGCAGTGCCAAACCAGGGAAAGTTAAGGGCTACACCTTC. Protein sequence: CASSAKPGKVKGYTF.